Listed below are T cell receptor beta chains from one sample, sequenced in a study of CD8 T cells in Susac syndrome. TCRdb independently ran MiXCR on the immunoSEQ multiplex PCR reads; one entry per CDR3 protein. The sample holds roughly 47,000 distinct CDR3 sequences; approximately 92% are singletons and the top ten take around 0.41%. Sequences were obtained from CD8+ T cells from PBMCs. Receptors were obtained from a human donor in good health. Each CDR3 is given with its conserved first and last residue. A D gene is named only where the DNA matches it firmly. Clone size is shown for a subset of rows, as once, few, many or a class of expanded clone.

d_call,cdr3_length,j_call,v_call,clone_size,cdr3_aa,cdr3_nt
NA,13,TRBJ2-1,TRBV2,NA,CASSGLVAAEQFF,TGTGCCAGCAGTGGGCTAGTTGCCGCGGAGCAGTTCTTC
TRBD2,18,TRBJ2-3,TRBV29-1,NA,CSAPRTSGRASDADTQYF,TGCAGCGCCCCCCGGACTAGCGGGAGGGCCAGCGACGCAGATACGCAGTATTTT
TRBD2,16,TRBJ2-7,TRBV5-1,NA,CASSLEGAGGIYEQYF,TGCGCCAGCAGCTTGGAAGGTGCGGGAGGTATCTACGAGCAGTACTTC
NA,10,TRBJ1-1,TRBV20-1,NA,CSVPGTEAFF,TGCAGTGTTCCGGGGACTGAAGCTTTCTTT
TRBD2,15,TRBJ2-1,TRBV27,NA,CASSPGTTSYNEQFF,TGTGCCAGCAGCCCCGGGACTACCTCATACAATGAGCAGTTCTTC
NA,16,TRBJ1-5,TRBV6-5,NA,CASSDSDSGSNQPQHF,TGTGCCAGCAGTGACTCCGACAGTGGCAGCAATCAGCCCCAGCATTTT
TRBD2,14,TRBJ2-7,TRBV5-4,NA,CASGRGEGNYEQYF,TGTGCCAGCGGGAGGGGTGAAGGAAACTACGAGCAGTACTTC
TRBD1,15,TRBJ2-1,TRBV5-6,once,CASRGDRVKSNEQFF,TGTGCCAGCAGGGGGGACAGGGTAAAGTCCAATGAGCAGTTCTTC
TRBD2,13,TRBJ2-3,TRBV29-1,NA,CSSPGGVTDTQYF,TGCAGCTCCCCCGGGGGGGTCACAGATACGCAGTATTTT
NA,12,TRBJ1-1,TRBV19,NA,CASTVGGTEAFF,TGTGCCAGTACCGTCGGGGGCACTGAAGCTTTCTTT
NA,14,TRBJ1-1,TRBV5-5,NA,CASSLVWGNTEAFF,TGTGCCAGCAGCTTGGTGTGGGGGAACACTGAAGCTTTCTTT
NA,14,TRBJ2-5,TRBV2,NA,CASSDLQGGETQYF,TGTGCCAGCAGTGACCTCCAGGGGGGGGAGACCCAGTACTTC
TRBD2,15,TRBJ2-7,TRBV14,NA,CASSQGPSGSYEQYF,TGTGCCAGCAGCCAAGGACCTAGCGGTTCCTACGAGCAGTACTTC
NA,13,TRBJ2-7,TRBV5-1,NA,CASSPDNDYEQYF,TGCGCCAGCAGCCCGGACAATGACTACGAGCAGTACTTC
NA,15,TRBJ2-7,TRBV27,NA,CASSLYSRLSYEQYF,TGTGCCAGCAGTTTATATTCCAGGCTCTCCTACGAGCAGTACTTC
NA,15,TRBJ2-2,TRBV30,NA,CAWSVVGPLYGELFF,TGTGCCTGGAGTGTGGTGGGGCCCTTATACGGGGAGCTGTTTTTT
TRBD2,16,TRBJ2-1,TRBV12-3/TRBV12-4,NA,CASASSRDYPYNEQFF,TGTGCCAGCGCCTCTTCTCGGGACTACCCTTACAATGAGCAGTTCTTC
NA,14,TRBJ1-5,TRBV12-3/TRBV12-4,NA,CASSAGTINQPQHF,TGTGCCAGCAGTGCCGGGACCATAAATCAGCCCCAGCATTTT
NA,16,TRBJ2-5,TRBV27,NA,CASSSLPGTFQETQYF,TGTGCCAGCAGCTCACTCCCAGGGACATTCCAAGAGACCCAGTACTTC
NA,13,TRBJ2-7,TRBV29-1,once,CSVELARTYEQYF,TGCAGCGTTGAACTAGCTAGGACCTACGAGCAGTACTTC
NA,15,TRBJ1-5,TRBV18,once,CASSPGAYSNQPQHF,TGTGCCAGCTCACCAGGAGCTTATAGCAATCAGCCCCAGCATTTT
NA,14,TRBJ2-7,TRBV5-6,NA,CASSLVETTHEQYF,TGTGCCAGCAGCTTGGTTGAGACAACCCACGAGCAGTACTTC
NA,14,TRBJ2-1,TRBV13,NA,CASSLSEDYNEQFF,TGTGCCAGCAGCTTATCTGAAGACTACAATGAGCAGTTCTTC
NA,11,TRBJ2-1,TRBV21-1,NA,CAISRANEQFF,TGTGCCATCTCTAGGGCCAATGAGCAGTTCTTC
NA,15,TRBJ2-7,TRBV7-9,NA,CASSLAQGRYYEQYF,TGTGCCAGCAGCTTAGCCCAGGGCAGATACTACGAGCAGTACTTC
NA,18,TRBJ2-1,TRBV27,NA,CASSWRGTGRRGHNEQFF,TGTGCCAGCAGTTGGAGGGGTACGGGTCGGAGGGGCCATAATGAGCAGTTCTTC
NA,15,TRBJ1-1,TRBV7-2,NA,CASSLILTANTEAFF,TGTGCCAGCAGCTTAATATTAACAGCGAACACTGAAGCTTTCTTT
TRBD2,12,TRBJ2-3,TRBV19,NA,CATWDYADTQYF,TGTGCCACCTGGGACTACGCAGATACGCAGTATTTT
NA,16,TRBJ1-1,TRBV6-2/TRBV6-3,NA,CASSYSGGWSVTEAFF,TGTGCCAGCAGTTACTCGGGAGGTTGGTCGGTCACTGAAGCTTTCTTT
TRBD1,16,TRBJ1-2,TRBV2,NA,CASSELTTGDDYGYTF,TGTGCCAGCAGTGAACTAACGACAGGGGATGACTATGGCTACACCTTC
NA,12,TRBJ2-2,TRBV19,once,CAGEGDTGELFF,TGTGCCGGGGAGGGGGACACCGGGGAGCTGTTTTTT
TRBD2,13,TRBJ2-7,TRBV20-1,NA,CSARAGGNYEQYF,TGCAGTGCTAGAGCGGGAGGGAACTACGAGCAGTACTTC
NA,15,TRBJ2-7,TRBV5-1,NA,CASSLGQRLWDEQYF,TGCGCCAGCAGCTTGGGACAGCGGCTTTGGGACGAGCAGTACTTC
NA,14,TRBJ2-7,TRBV7-8,NA,CASSLISPSYEQYF,TGTGCCAGCAGCTTAATTAGCCCGTCCTACGAGCAGTACTTC
TRBD1,15,TRBJ2-7,TRBV7-9,NA,CASSLYRGQGREQYF,TGTGCCAGCAGCTTATATAGGGGACAGGGACGCGAGCAGTACTTC
TRBD1,15,TRBJ2-7,TRBV19,once,CASSSGTGTFGEQYF,TGTGCCAGTAGTTCGGGGACAGGGACATTCGGCGAGCAGTACTTC
TRBD2,16,TRBJ2-1,TRBV12-3/TRBV12-4,NA,CASSSTSGRDYNEQFF,TGTGCCAGCAGTTCGACTAGCGGGAGGGACTACAATGAGCAGTTCTTC
NA,14,TRBJ1-1,TRBV2,NA,CASSEVWGNTEAFF,TGTGCCAGCAGTGAGGTCTGGGGGAACACTGAAGCTTTCTTT
TRBD1,13,TRBJ1-5,TRBV20-1,NA,CSALTGDNQPQHF,TGCAGTGCCCTGACAGGGGATAATCAGCCCCAGCATTTT
NA,15,TRBJ1-3,TRBV30,NA,CAWSGAGGMVNTIYF,TGTGCCTGGAGTGGGGCCGGGGGTATGGTCAACACCATATATTTT
NA,12,TRBJ2-1,TRBV7-9,NA,CASSLFANEQFF,TGTGCCAGCAGCTTATTTGCCAATGAGCAGTTCTTC
TRBD2,18,TRBJ2-2,TRBV6-2/TRBV6-3,NA,CASSRMSSGRDYTGELFF,TGTGCCAGCAGTCGAATGAGTAGCGGGAGAGACTACACCGGGGAGCTGTTTTTT
NA,14,TRBJ2-7,TRBV19,NA,CASSISASSYEQYF,TGTGCCAGTAGTATAAGCGCTAGCTCCTACGAGCAGTACTTC
TRBD1,15,TRBJ1-4,TRBV6-5,NA,CASSPTGGQWEKLFF,TGTGCCAGCAGTCCTACAGGGGGCCAATGGGAAAAACTGTTTTTT
NA,16,TRBJ2-3,TRBV7-2,NA,CASSPPWGAGTDTQYF,TGTGCCAGCAGCCCCCCCTGGGGAGCTGGAACAGATACGCAGTATTTT
TRBD1,16,TRBJ1-1,TRBV7-9,NA,CASTFTGQGLNTEAFF,TGTGCCAGCACATTCACGGGACAGGGGTTGAACACTGAAGCTTTCTTT
NA,17,TRBJ2-5,TRBV28,NA,CASSPLPVGRPQETQYF,TGTGCCAGCAGCCCCCTACCCGTAGGACGTCCGCAAGAGACCCAGTACTTC
NA,14,TRBJ1-2,TRBV9,NA,CASSVGRENYGYTF,TGTGCCAGCAGCGTCGGTAGGGAGAACTATGGCTACACCTTC
NA,12,TRBJ2-2,TRBV7-9,NA,CASTGNTGELFF,TGTGCCAGCACGGGAAACACCGGGGAGCTGTTTTTT
NA,14,TRBJ2-1,TRBV2,NA,CASSATSTANEQFF,TGTGCCAGCAGTGCGACTAGTACGGCCAATGAGCAGTTCTTC
TRBD2,16,TRBJ2-1,TRBV7-9,NA,CASSSTGTSVYNEQFF,TGTGCCAGCAGCTCCACCGGGACTAGCGTTTACAATGAGCAGTTCTTC
NA,16,TRBJ1-1,TRBV29-1,NA,CSVCGTAHRESTEAFF,TGCAGCGTCTGCGGGACGGCACACCGGGAGAGCACTGAAGCTTTCTTT
TRBD1,16,TRBJ1-4,TRBV5-4,once,CASSLRQGAPNEKLFF,TGTGCCAGCAGCTTAAGACAGGGGGCACCTAATGAAAAACTGTTTTTT
NA,13,TRBJ2-7,TRBV11-2,NA,CASSHPEAYEQYF,TGTGCCAGCAGCCACCCTGAGGCCTACGAGCAGTACTTC
TRBD2,15,TRBJ2-7,TRBV27,NA,CASSSLAGGTYEQYF,TGTGCCAGCAGTTCTCTAGCGGGAGGCACCTACGAGCAGTACTTC
NA,15,TRBJ2-7,TRBV27,NA,CASSSQGYTSYEQYF,TGTGCCAGCAGTTCCCAGGGCTATACTTCCTACGAGCAGTACTTC
NA,13,TRBJ2-2,TRBV7-9,once,CASSFEGLGELFF,TGTGCCAGCAGCTTCGAGGGGCTCGGGGAGCTGTTTTTT
NA,12,TRBJ1-1,TRBV13,NA,CASSLGSAEAFF,TGTGCCAGCAGCTTAGGGTCCGCTGAAGCTTTCTTT
NA,15,TRBJ1-1,TRBV3-1,NA,CASSSFRRLDTEAFF,TGTGCCAGCAGCTCATTTCGGCGGCTTGACACTGAAGCTTTCTTT